Each of the 7 T cell receptor beta chains below was sequenced from the same sample in a study of T cell repertoires in cytomegalovirus infection. TCRdb processed the reads anew with MiXCR; each CDR3 protein has one entry. The sample lists hundreds of thousands of distinct CDR3 sequences, roughly a tenth occurring once. Source material: PBMCs. These receptors came from a human donor in good health (CMV status not recorded). Some clones in this sample may be carry-over from other donors' samples.

This clonotype was observed at least ten times. The gene calls are TRBV2 and TRBJ1-2; no clear D gene. Trimming removed 5 bases at V and 7 bases at J, with 11 bases between. Germline V gene data show CDR1 as SNHLY and CDR2 as FYNNEI. This CDR3 has 12 residues. CDR3 nucleotides: TGTGCCAGCAGTATACCCGACCCTGGCTACACCTTC. This gives the protein CASSIPDPGYTF.

This clonotype was found many times. The V and J genes are TRBV19 and TRBJ2-5; TRBD1 agrees at 7 bases. Germline assignment: CDR1 LNHDA and CDR2 SQIVND (reference sequence). V was clipped by 5 bases and J by 7 bases; unmatched bases: 7. The CDR3 spans 13 residues. CDR3 loop: CASSLQGKATQYF. The CDR3, as DNA: TGTGCCAGTAGTTTACAGGGGAAGGCGACCCAGTACTTC. Together with reference TRBV19 and TRBJ2-5, the CDR3 gives the full variable domain: DGGITQSPKYLFRKEGQNVTLSCEQNLNHDAMYWYRQDPGQGLRLIYYSQIVNDFQKGDIAEGYSVSREKKESFPLTVTSAQKNPTAFYLCASSLQGKATQYFGPGTRLLVL.

This clonotype was observed at least ten times. The chain joins TRBV6-1 to TRBJ1-2; 7 bases are a match to TRBD1. In germline, CDR1 is MNHNS, CDR2 SASEGT. The ends lost 0 bases at V and 8 bases at J; junction bases unmatched: 3. The CDR3 runs 13 residues. Here the CDR3 reads CASSEADRAGYTF. The CDR3 region has the DNA TGTGCCAGCAGTGAAGCCGACAGGGCCGGCTACACCTTC.

This rearrangement joins TRBV25-1 to TRBJ2-5; 7 bases line up with TRBD2. From germline, CDR1 is MGHDK and CDR2 SYGVNS. This CDR3 is built from 20 residues. Trimming removed 3 bases from V and 5 bases from J; junction bases left unmatched: 24. The CDR3 is CASSDSKKRGLKHRQETQYF. The DNA of the CDR3 is TGTGCCAGCAGTGATAGTAAGAAGCGGGGCCTTAAACACCGACAGGAGACCCAGTACTTC.

The chain has TRBV18 and TRBJ2-7; no firm D call. The ends were cut back, 5 bases at V and 3 bases at J, with 8 bases in the middle. This CDR3 has 12 residues. Germline CDR1 reads KGHSH; CDR2 reads LQKENI. Written as DNA, the CDR3 is TGTGCCAGCTCAAACAGCATCTACGAGCAGTACGTC. Its translation is CASSNSIYEQYV.

The sample holds many counts of this clonotype. The genes are TRBV7-9 and TRBJ1-1; tentatively, D is TRBD1 (5 bases). CDR3 length: 13 amino acids. V shed 5 bases and J shed 0 bases, with 7 bases lying between them. The germline CDR1 and CDR2 sequences are SEHNR and FQNEAQ (reference sequence). The CDR3 nucleotides read TGTGCCAGCAGCATGACAGTGAACACTGAAGCTTTCTTT. Protein product: CASSMTVNTEAFF.

The chain links TRBV25-1 to TRBJ2-2; 11 positions agree with TRBD2. From germline, CDR1 is MGHDK and CDR2 SYGVNS. The CDR3 sequence is 18 residues long. The ends lost 1 base at V and 0 bases at J; junction bases unmatched: 4. This chain's CDR3 is CASSELGTSGANTGELFF. The CDR3 bases are TGTGCCAGCAGTGAATTGGGGACTAGCGGCGCGAACACCGGGGAGCTGTTTTTT.